These T cell receptor beta chains were read from a single sample in a study of beta chain features in type 1 diabetes. Assay: immunoSEQ multiplex PCR; the TCRdb copy retains only in-frame clones and omits some. The sample holds under 150,000 clones, around 8.8% seen once. The sequenced sample was central memory CD4+ T cells from blood. The origin of the receptors is a man younger than 40 with type 1 diabetes. The CDR3 runs from the conserved cysteine through the conserved F or W. Fields, in order: V gene, clone size, J gene, D gene, CDR3 DNA, CDR3 protein. A D gene is named only where the DNA matches it firmly. Expanded clones get a size class; other rows say once, few or many, or leave the size out.

v_gene: TRBV29-1; abundance: -; j_gene: TRBJ1-5; d_gene: -; CDR3nt: TGCAGCGGGGGTGTGAAGGAGGACCAGCATTTT; CDR3aa: CSGGVKEDQHF
v_gene: TRBV5-1; abundance: -; j_gene: TRBJ2-2; d_gene: -; CDR3nt: TGCGCCAGCAGCTTGGTGGGGACATCGAACACCGGGGAGCTGTTTTTT; CDR3aa: CASSLVGTSNTGELFF
v_gene: TRBV2; abundance: few; j_gene: TRBJ1-1; d_gene: TRBD1; CDR3nt: TGTGCCAGCAGGGGAGGGACAGGGGGAGGCACTGAAGCTTTCTTT; CDR3aa: CASRGGTGGGTEAFF
v_gene: TRBV18; abundance: -; j_gene: TRBJ2-4; d_gene: -; CDR3nt: TGTGCCAGCTCACCTTTTGCGGAAGCCAAAAACATTCAGTACTTC; CDR3aa: CASSPFAEAKNIQYF
v_gene: TRBV7-3; abundance: -; j_gene: TRBJ1-1; d_gene: TRBD1; CDR3nt: TGTGCCAGCAGCTTAGTCCCGACAGGGGATACTGAAGCTTTCTTT; CDR3aa: CASSLVPTGDTEAFF
v_gene: TRBV28; abundance: few; j_gene: TRBJ2-1; d_gene: TRBD1; CDR3nt: TGTGCCAGCAGTTTGGGACAGCCTCTTTCCTCCTACAATGAGCAGTTCTTC; CDR3aa: CASSLGQPLSSYNEQFF
v_gene: TRBV11-2; abundance: -; j_gene: TRBJ2-3; d_gene: TRBD2; CDR3nt: TGTGCCAGTTCGGGGGGAAGCGCAGATACGCAGTATTTT; CDR3aa: CASSGGSADTQYF
v_gene: TRBV30; abundance: few; j_gene: TRBJ2-7; d_gene: TRBD2; CDR3nt: TGTGCCTGGACTAGCGGGGCCTACGAGCAGTACTTC; CDR3aa: CAWTSGAYEQYF
v_gene: TRBV11-1; abundance: few; j_gene: TRBJ2-1; d_gene: -; CDR3nt: TGTGCCAGCAGCCAGGGCCCTTACAATGAGCAGTTCTTC; CDR3aa: CASSQGPYNEQFF
v_gene: TRBV7-3; abundance: few; j_gene: TRBJ2-7; d_gene: TRBD1; CDR3nt: TGTGCCAGCAGCTTACACCTTAGGACAGGGACCTACGAGCAGTACTTC; CDR3aa: CASSLHLRTGTYEQYF
v_gene: TRBV2; abundance: few; j_gene: TRBJ2-5; d_gene: -; CDR3nt: TGTGCCAGCAGTGAAAGGGGGGGCAAGGAGACCCAGTACTTC; CDR3aa: CASSERGGKETQYF
v_gene: TRBV18; abundance: -; j_gene: TRBJ2-7; d_gene: TRBD2; CDR3nt: TGTGCCAGCTCGACAACTAGCGGCGAGCAGTACTTC; CDR3aa: CASSTTSGEQYF
v_gene: TRBV9; abundance: -; j_gene: TRBJ2-3; d_gene: TRBD2; CDR3nt: TGTGCCTCCTCACCGGGACTAGCAACAACAGATACGCAGTATTTT; CDR3aa: CASSPGLATTDTQYF
v_gene: TRBV6-5; abundance: -; j_gene: TRBJ1-5; d_gene: TRBD1; CDR3nt: TGTGCCAGCAGTTCCCTGTCCGGGACAGGGAGGCAGCCCCAGCATTTT; CDR3aa: CASSSLSGTGRQPQHF
v_gene: TRBV7-8; abundance: few; j_gene: TRBJ1-2; d_gene: -; CDR3nt: TGTGCCAGCAGAGACCACGCAGGGAACTATGGCTACACCTTC; CDR3aa: CASRDHAGNYGYTF
v_gene: TRBV7-9; abundance: few; j_gene: TRBJ1-1; d_gene: -; CDR3nt: TGTGCCAGCAGCTTAGTCGGGAGGAACACTGAAGCTTTCTTT; CDR3aa: CASSLVGRNTEAFF
v_gene: TRBV10-3; abundance: few; j_gene: TRBJ1-2; d_gene: -; CDR3nt: TGTGCCATCAGTGGCTCGCAGGGCGAATATGGCTACACCTTC; CDR3aa: CAISGSQGEYGYTF
v_gene: TRBV15; abundance: -; j_gene: TRBJ2-3; d_gene: TRBD2; CDR3nt: TGTGCCACCAGCAGGGGGGTGTTGAGCGGGGGACCCACAGATACGCAGTATTTT; CDR3aa: CATSRGVLSGGPTDTQYF
v_gene: TRBV5-1; abundance: -; j_gene: TRBJ2-6; d_gene: TRBD1; CDR3nt: TGCGCCAGCCTTCCGGGACAGGGGGCCCCTGGGGCCAACGTCCTGACTTTC; CDR3aa: CASLPGQGAPGANVLTF
v_gene: TRBV19; abundance: -; j_gene: TRBJ2-7; d_gene: TRBD1; CDR3nt: TGTGCCAGTAGTCCCGGGACAGGGGGCAGCTACGAGCAGTACTTC; CDR3aa: CASSPGTGGSYEQYF
v_gene: TRBV4-3; abundance: many; j_gene: TRBJ1-4; d_gene: TRBD1; CDR3nt: TGCGCCAGCAGCCAAGCAGGGGGCGCCGATGAAAAACTGTTTTTT; CDR3aa: CASSQAGGADEKLFF
v_gene: TRBV2; abundance: few; j_gene: TRBJ2-3; d_gene: TRBD2; CDR3nt: TGTGCCAGCAGGGGTCCGGGAGGAACAGATACGCAGTATTTT; CDR3aa: CASRGPGGTDTQYF
v_gene: TRBV25-1; abundance: few; j_gene: TRBJ1-6; d_gene: -; CDR3nt: TGTGCCAGCAGTGAAGATCGGCAGGTTCTCCACTTT; CDR3aa: CASSEDRQVLHF